The 27 T cell receptor beta chains below come from one sample, sequenced in a study of T cell repertoires in cytomegalovirus infection. TCRdb re-called the reads with MiXCR, one entry per CDR3 protein. Of about 180,000 distinct CDR3 sequences in the sample, approximately 15% were seen once. What was sequenced was PBMCs. The receptor source for this set is a human donor in good health (CMV status not recorded). Some clones in this sample may be carry-over from other donors' samples.

This chain's CDR3 is CASSRAGQGRNEQFF. CDR3 sequence (DNA): TGTGCCAGCAGTCGGGCGGGACAGGGTAGAAATGAGCAGTTCTTC. The chain uses TRBV6-5 and TRBJ2-1, with 9 bases lining up with TRBD1. Trimming removed 5 bases from V and 7 bases from J; junction bases left unmatched: 9. Germline V lookup: CDR1 MNHEY, CDR2 SVGAGI. CDR3 size: 15 residues.

This clonotype has at least ten counts. V and J are TRBV5-6 and TRBJ2-1; perhaps TRBD2 as D (5 bases). V lost 1 base and J 4 bases, leaving 24 bases between the germline ends. Germline CDR1 and CDR2: SGHDT and YYEEEE. The CDR3 runs 19 residues. CDR3 loop: CASSLLPGGLEAGYNEQFF. Written as DNA, the CDR3 is TGTGCCAGCAGCTTGTTGCCCGGAGGTCTCGAGGCCGGTTACAATGAGCAGTTCTTC. The complete variable domain, with remaining parts taken from reference TRBV5-6 and TRBJ2-1, reads DAGVTQSPTHLIKTRGQQVTLRCSPKSGHDTVSWYQQALGQGPQFIFQYYEEEERQRGNFPDRFSGHQFPNYSSELNVNALLLGDSALYLCASSLLPGGLEAGYNEQFFGPGTRLTVL.

The rearrangement uses TRBV28 and TRBJ2-1; a weak D match, TRBD2 (5 bases). This CDR3 has 15 residues. The germline V and J ends were trimmed by 7 bases and 5 bases, with 18 bases remaining between them. The germline V gene has CDR1 MDHEN and CDR2 SYDVKM. The CDR3 here is CASNLGLGFNNEQFF. The DNA for the CDR3 is TGTGCCAGCAACCTTGGACTTGGATTTAACAATGAGCAGTTCTTC.

This clonotype was found many times. The chain is built from TRBV6-2 or TRBV6-3 and TRBJ2-7; D call uncertain. This CDR3 is 12 amino acids long. Trimming removed 2 bases at V and 7 bases at J, with 9 bases between. CDR1 is MNHEY, CDR2 SVGEGT, per germline. CDR3 coding DNA: TGTGCCAGCAGTTACGAGCCCTTAGAGCAGTACTTC. Protein sequence: CASSYEPLEQYF.

This clonotype was found many times. The genes are TRBV15 and TRBJ2-1, with D possibly TRBD2 on 6 matching bases. The V and J ends lost 4 bases and 0 bases respectively, with 7 bases between them. The CDR3 consists of 14 residues. Germline V gene data show CDR1 as LNHNV and CDR2 as YYDKDF (reference sequence). The CDR3 DNA sequence: TGTGCCACCAGCATTAGCGGCTCCTACAATGAGCAGTTCTTC. The encoded protein is CATSISGSYNEQFF.

This clonotype showed up just a few times. The chain links TRBV7-3 to TRBJ1-1; 7 nucleotides agree with TRBD1. Germline V gives CDR1 SGHTA, CDR2 FQGTGA. The CDR3 spans 14 residues. J lost 1 base, V lost 3 bases, and 2 bases had no gene match. CDR3 amino acids: CASSFGDRNTEAFF. Written as DNA, the CDR3 is TGTGCCAGCAGCTTCGGGGACAGGAACACTGAAGCTTTCTTT.

This chain connects TRBV27 to TRBJ1-1; 10 bases map to TRBD1. The germline gives CDR1 MNHEY, CDR2 SMNVEV (reference sequence). This CDR3 is 14 amino acids long. The V segment lost 3 bases and the J segment 3 bases; nucleotides outside the gene matches: 1. The CDR3 bases are TGTGCCAGCAGTTTTGACAGGGGGCACACTGAAGCTTTCTTT. Translating gives CASSFDRGHTEAFF.

This clonotype was recorded many times. The V call is TRBV7-2, the J call TRBJ2-7; TRBD1 matches 9 bases. Losses at the gene ends were 5 bases for V and 5 bases for J; bases not matched to a gene: 13. Per germline, CDR1 SGHTA and CDR2 FQGNSA. CDR3 length: 16 residues. The DNA for the CDR3 is TGTGCCAGCAGCCGTGTGGGACAGGGATCCGGAGACGAGCAGTACTTC. Translation gives CASSRVGQGSGDEQYF.

This chain uses TRBV7-2 with TRBJ2-1; TRBD1 might be the D (5 bases). Trimming left V 10 bases short and J 7 bases short, with 17 bases between. The CDR3 contains 13 residues. Germline loops: CDR1 SGHTA, CDR2 FQGNSA. CDR3 nucleotide sequence: TGTGCCACCCAGGGTGCTAGAACTAATGAGCAGTTCTTC. This sequence encodes CATQGARTNEQFF.

Many counts were recorded for this clonotype. The chain employs TRBV6-4 and TRBJ2-1; TRBD2 matches at 15 bases. The CDR3 runs to 16 residues. Germline CDR1 MRHNA, CDR2 SNTAGT. J was trimmed by 8 bases and V by 4 bases; bases with no gene match: 6. The CDR3 nucleotides read TGTGCCAGCAGTGGTGGACTAGCGGGAGGGAGCGATGAGCAGTTCTTC. This encodes CASSGGLAGGSDEQFF.

This clonotype was seen repeatedly, ten times or more. CDR3 loop: CASSQNFVYEQYF. CDR3 nucleotides: TGTGCCAGCAGCCAAAATTTCGTTTACGAGCAGTACTTC. The rearrangement uses TRBV14 and TRBJ2-7; no reliable D call. The CDR3 sequence is 13 residues long. Germline V gives CDR1 SGHDN, CDR2 FVKESK. V lost 2 bases and J 4 bases, leaving 9 bases between the germline ends.

At least ten counts were recorded for this clonotype. The chain recombines TRBV20-1 with TRBJ1-6, with 8 bases lining up with TRBD1. The V gene's germline CDR1 is DFQATT and CDR2 SNEGSKA (reference sequence). CDR3 length equals 15 residues. Trimming removed 5 bases from V and 10 bases from J; junction bases left unmatched: 13. The CDR3: CSAALGDRSLSPLHF. CDR3 sequence (DNA): TGCAGTGCTGCCTTGGGGGACAGGTCATTATCACCCCTCCACTTT.

In its sample, this clonotype was seen many times. This chain links TRBV7-2 with TRBJ2-7; TRBD1 agrees at 7 bases. Germline lookup yields CDR1 SGHTA and CDR2 FQGNSA. Trimming took 3 bases from V and 2 from J; bases not matched to a gene: 4. The CDR3 has 14 amino acids. CDR3 in amino acids: CASSLLGQAYEQYF. In DNA, the CDR3 is TGTGCCAGCAGCTTGCTCGGACAGGCCTACGAGCAGTACTTC.

The chain has TRBV7-3 and TRBJ1-1, with 7 bases lining up with TRBD1. This CDR3 has 13 amino acids. V lost 1 base and J lost 4; bases outside the gene matches: 0. CDR1 SGHTA and CDR2 FQGTGA come from the germline V gene. The CDR3: CASSLNRGTEAFF. Here the CDR3 DNA reads TGTGCCAGCAGCTTAAACAGGGGCACTGAAGCTTTCTTT.

Written as DNA, the CDR3 is TGTGCCAGCAGTCTCCCGGGACAGGGGTCCTATGGCTACACCTTC. Protein product: CASSLPGQGSYGYTF. J is TRBJ1-2 and V is TRBV28; 10 bases align to TRBD1. Germline V lookup: CDR1 MDHEN, CDR2 SYDVKM. V shed 5 bases and J 4 bases; nucleotides not matched to a gene: 7. The CDR3 spans 15 residues.

The chain joins TRBV20-1 to TRBJ2-7; no clear D gene. V was cut by 5 bases and J by 2 bases, with 4 bases left in between. CDR3 length: 10 amino acids. Germline CDR1 DFQATT, CDR2 SNEGSKA (reference sequence). The CDR3 nucleotides are TGCAGTGCTGGACCCTACGAGCAGTACTTC. Residues: CSAGPYEQYF.

The rearrangement uses TRBV28 and TRBJ1-2; tentative D call: TRBD1 (5 bases). V lost 8 bases and J lost 6, with 16 bases in between. This CDR3 comprises 13 residues. Germline assignment: CDR1 MDHEN and CDR2 SYDVKM. CDR3 bases: TGTGCCAGCGCCCCGCCTCAGGGTGATGGCTACACCTTC. Its protein product is CASAPPQGDGYTF.

This clonotype was seen a few times. V is TRBV4-1 and J is TRBJ2-7, with D unresolved. V gave up 3 bases and J gave up 2 bases, with 5 bases separating them. The CDR3 has 12 amino acids. The V gene's germline CDR1 is MGHRA and CDR2 YSYEKL. This CDR3 reads CASSQRPYEQYF. The CDR3, as DNA: TGCGCCAGCAGCCAGCGTCCCTACGAGCAGTACTTC.

This clonotype was counted a few times. This chain joins TRBV12-3 or TRBV12-4 and TRBJ2-1; 11 positions agree with TRBD2. The trim removed 8 bases at V and 9 bases at J, leaving 12 bases unmatched. This CDR3 is built from 15 residues. This chain's CDR3 is CASSFLAGGRSEQFF. CDR3 nucleotides: TGTGCCAGCTCTTTTCTAGCGGGAGGTCGGAGTGAGCAGTTCTTC.

This clonotype was counted a few times. CDR3 bases: TGTGCCATCAGTAAACAGGGGGCGCGGGGGCCGCCCCAGCATTTT. The encoded protein is CAISKQGARGPPQHF. The rearrangement uses TRBV10-3 and TRBJ1-5; 9 bases agree with TRBD1. CDR1 is ENHRY and CDR2 is SYGVKD in the germline V gene. Trimming removed 5 bases from V and 9 bases from J; junction bases left unmatched: 11. CDR3 length: 15 amino acids.

This clonotype was seen a few times. J is TRBJ2-1 and V is TRBV2; D perhaps matches TRBD2 (6 bases). V lost 8 bases and J 5 bases, leaving 13 bases between the germline ends. CDR1 and CDR2 from the germline V gene are SNHLY and FYNNEI. This CDR3 is 13 amino acids long. DNA for the CDR3: TGTGCCAGCGGAGACGCGGGGAACAATGAGCAGTTCTTC. It specifies CASGDAGNNEQFF.

This chain links TRBV5-1 with TRBJ2-3; 7 bases map to TRBD2. The germline V gene has CDR1 SGHRS and CDR2 YFSETQ. The trim removed 5 bases at V and 2 bases at J, leaving 11 bases unmatched. This CDR3 is 16 amino acids long. The CDR3: CASRVTGTTYTDTQYF. CDR3 DNA: TGCGCCAGCAGGGTGACCGGGACTACCTACACAGATACGCAGTATTTT.

This clonotype was seen only a few times. This sequence joins TRBV28 and TRBJ2-3, with 10 positions matching TRBD2. In germline, CDR1 is MDHEN, CDR2 SYDVKM. The length of the CDR3 is 14 residues. Trimming removed 7 bases from V and 14 bases from J; junction bases left unmatched: 15. For the CDR3, the DNA is TGTGCCAGCAATAAGGGACTAGCGTCAAAGAATGGGTATTTT. Protein: CASNKGLASKNGYF.

This clonotype was counted many times. The V call is TRBV27, the J call TRBJ1-1; no firm D call. V lost 2 bases, J lost 2 bases, and 6 bases lay in between. Germline CDR1 reads MNHEY; CDR2 reads SMNVEV (reference sequence). CDR3 length: 13 amino acids. CDR3 coding DNA: TGTGCCAGCAGTTTACTGGGTAACACTGAAGCTTTCTTT. Translated, it gives CASSLLGNTEAFF.

This clonotype has ten or more counts. The chain combines TRBV28 with TRBJ2-5; D unresolved. Germline V gene data show CDR1 as MDHEN and CDR2 as SYDVKM. The CDR3 runs 13 residues. V lost 6 bases, J lost 2 bases, and 10 bases lay in between. For the CDR3, the DNA is TGTGCCAGCAGAAGGACGACACAAGAGACCCAGTACTTC. Residues: CASRRTTQETQYF. The whole variable domain, filled in from reference TRBV28 and TRBJ2-5, reads DVKVTQSSRYLVKRTGEKVFLECVQDMDHENMFWYRQDPGLGLRLIYFSYDVKMKEKGDIPEGYSVSREKKERFSLILESASTNQTSMYLCASRRTTQETQYFGPGTRLLVL.

The rearrangement links TRBV7-3 to TRBJ2-3; D gene ambiguous. V was clipped by 5 bases and J by 0 bases, with 12 bases between them. This CDR3 comprises 15 residues. Germline CDR1 is SGHTA and CDR2 is FQGTGA. CDR3 nucleotides: TGTGCCAGCAGCCCAAGCCGTACCAGCACAGATACGCAGTATTTT. It encodes CASSPSRTSTDTQYF. Looking up the rest from reference TRBV7-3 and TRBJ2-3 gives the full variable domain: GAGVSQTPSNKVTEKGKYVELRCDPISGHTALYWYRQSLGQGPEFLIYFQGTGAADDSGLPNDRFFAVRPEGSVSTLKIQRTERGDSAVYLCASSPSRTSTDTQYFGPGTRLTVL.

This clonotype occurred a few times. V and J are TRBV28 and TRBJ2-5; D is unresolved. The V gene's germline CDR1 is MDHEN and CDR2 SYDVKM. There are 14 residues in the CDR3. Trimming took off 5 bases at V and 3 bases at J, with 13 bases between the two ends. CDR3 coding DNA: TGTGCCAGCAGTCCTCCCACAAGGAAAGAGACCCAGTACTTC. Translated, it gives CASSPPTRKETQYF. Variable domain in full (rest from reference TRBV28 and TRBJ2-5): DVKVTQSSRYLVKRTGEKVFLECVQDMDHENMFWYRQDPGLGLRLIYFSYDVKMKEKGDIPEGYSVSREKKERFSLILESASTNQTSMYLCASSPPTRKETQYFGPGTRLLVL.